This entry describes one T cell receptor beta chain. Its antigen is unknown. A second PCR, run for about 6 to 11 cycles, used a sample-barcoded 5' primer plus a J-beta primer mix. TCRdb recomputed calls from the 5' RACE reads with MiXCR, one row per CDR3 protein. The table shows 790,000 or so distinct CDR3 sequences, with 46% occurring only once. This record comes from a study of blood T cells in healthy people across ages. Study as a whole: About one barcoded TCR beta cDNA was captured per two T cells. General observations from the study: Per-million-T-cell TCR beta diversity fell roughly linearly with age. More naive CD4+ cells and higher diversity marked long-lived donors relative to aged donors.

The CDR3 extends over 15 amino acids. The V and J ends lost 2 bases and 4 bases, in that order; junction bases with no gene match: 8. Germline V gene lookup returns CDR1 SGHRS and CDR2 YFSETQ. This chain uses TRBV5-1 with TRBJ1-2; TRBD1 matches 7 bases. Sequencing was carried out using blood. The receptor comes from a man older than 75 in good health. DNA of the CDR3: TGCGCCAGCAGCTTTGGCCCCAGGGGGGGCTATGGCTACACCTTC. Translating gives CASSFGPRGGYGYTF.